The 20 T cell receptor beta chains presented below share a single source sample, sequenced in a study of human versus mouse CDR3 diversity and MHC coevolution. The assay was immunoSEQ multiplex PCR, and TCRdb's table has in-frame clones only and misses some. The sample includes about 60,000 clones, around 94% of them seen just once. The sample was naive CD4+ T cells from blood. Sample subset: CD45RO-negative CD62L-positive naive CD4 T cells. The receptors were sampled from a person aged 55-75 years in good health.

The V call is TRBV5-1, the J call TRBJ1-3; possible D gene TRBD1, 6 bases. The CDR3 runs to 14 residues. The germline gives CDR1 SGHRS, CDR2 YFSETQ. V lost 4 bases and J 1 base, leaving 9 bases between the germline ends. CDR3 nucleotide sequence: TGCGCCAGCAGCGAAGGGGGTTCTGGAAACACCATATATTTT. Residues: CASSEGGSGNTIYF.

The rearrangement uses TRBV18 and TRBJ2-7, with 7 bases aligning to TRBD1. The length of the CDR3 is 14 residues. V trimming: 3 bases; J trimming: 3 bases; junction bases outside the gene matches: 5. Germline assignment: CDR1 KGHSH and CDR2 LQKENI. The CDR3 region has the DNA TGTGCCAGCTCACCCACCAACAGGGGCTACGAGCAGTACTTC. Residues: CASSPTNRGYEQYF.

The CDR3 is CASSSGASGIYNEQFF. The CDR3 DNA reads TGCGCCAGCAGCTCCGGGGCTAGCGGGATTTACAATGAGCAGTTCTTC. J is TRBJ2-1 and V is TRBV5-1, with 9 positions matching TRBD2. CDR3 length equals 16 residues. In germline, CDR1 is SGHRS, CDR2 YFSETQ. J gave up 4 bases and V 3 bases, and 8 bases lay outside the gene matches.

The chain joins TRBV10-1 to TRBJ2-1; 10 positions agree with TRBD2. This CDR3 contains 17 residues. The ends lost 6 bases at V and 5 bases at J; junction bases unmatched: 13. CDR1 and CDR2 (germline): WNHNN, SYGVQD (reference sequence). CDR3 sequence (DNA): TGCGCCAGCAGCCCCCGGGGGGGACTAGCGAATGACAATGAGCAGTTCTTC. Translation: CASSPRGGLANDNEQFF.

J is TRBJ2-5 and V is TRBV2; 7 bases line up with TRBD1. Germline V gives CDR1 SNHLY, CDR2 FYNNEI. V trimming: 8 bases; J trimming: 0 bases; junction bases outside the gene matches: 6. The CDR3 consists of 14 residues. The CDR3 region is CASRGQNYQETQYF. The DNA for the CDR3 is TGTGCCAGCCGGGGACAGAATTACCAAGAGACCCAGTACTTC.

The DNA of the CDR3 is TGCGCCAGCAGGCCCGGGACAGGGAATGAAAAACTGTTTTTT. Translation gives CASRPGTGNEKLFF. The chain combines TRBV5-1 with TRBJ1-4; TRBD1 matches at 9 bases. CDR1 is SGHRS, CDR2 YFSETQ, per germline. The V segment lost 5 bases and the J segment 5 bases; nucleotides outside the gene matches: 4. The CDR3 covers 14 residues.

This clone was found once. The CDR3 sequence: CASSSSGTRYEQYF. Written as DNA, the CDR3 is TGTGCCAGCAGCTCCTCCGGGACTAGATACGAGCAGTACTTC. The rearrangement links TRBV11-2 to TRBJ2-7; 8 bases are a match to TRBD2. Germline-derived CDR1 and CDR2 are SGHAT and FQNNGV. This CDR3 spans 14 amino acids. Trimming took 4 bases from V and 4 from J; bases not matched to a gene: 6. Together with reference TRBV11-2 and TRBJ2-7, the CDR3 gives the full variable domain: EAGVAQSPRYKIIEKRQSVAFWCNPISGHATLYWYQQILGQGPKLLIQFQNNGVVDDSQLPKDRFSAERLKGVDSTLKIQPAKLEDSAVYLCASSSSGTRYEQYFGPGTRLTVT.

V gene TRBV29-1 combines with J gene TRBJ1-1; 7 bases are shared with TRBD1. Germline assignment: CDR1 SQVTM and CDR2 ANQGSEA. Trimming cost V 4 bases and J 8 bases; bases outside gene matches: 4. The CDR3 is 11 amino acids. The CDR3 DNA follows: TGCAGCGTTGTGGGACAGACGGAAGCTTTCTTT. As protein: CSVVGQTEAFF.

The chain recombines TRBV30 with TRBJ2-2; the D is unclear. The CDR3 contains 14 residues. Germline CDR1 is GTSNPN and CDR2 is SVGIG (reference sequence). Trimming stripped 5 bases from V and 2 bases from J, with 12 bases between. The CDR3 reads CAWGGLVNTGELFF. In DNA, the CDR3 is TGTGCCTGGGGTGGGTTAGTTAACACCGGGGAGCTGTTTTTT.

The chain recombines TRBV6-1 with TRBJ2-1; unclear D gene. The V end was cut by 3 bases, the J end by 4 bases, with 7 bases between. CDR3 size: 13 residues. From germline, CDR1 is MNHNS and CDR2 SASEGT. The CDR3 sequence is CASSEARYNEQFF. The CDR3 DNA reads TGTGCCAGCAGTGAGGCTAGGTACAATGAGCAGTTCTTC.

This clone was observed once. The V call is TRBV11-3, the J call TRBJ2-4; D unresolved. CDR3 length: 19 residues. Per the germline V gene, CDR1 is SGHNT and CDR2 is YENEEA. Deletions cut 1 base from V and 0 bases from J, with 19 bases between. The CDR3 loop reads CASSLGISREVLAKNIQYF. In nucleotides, the CDR3 is TGTGCCAGCAGCTTAGGAATTAGTCGTGAGGTTCTAGCCAAAAACATTCAGTACTTC.

The chain joins TRBV19 to TRBJ2-5; 8 bases fit TRBD1. CDR1 LNHDA and CDR2 SQIVND come from the germline V gene (reference sequence). V lost 7 bases and J lost 3; bases outside the gene matches: 10. The CDR3 is 15 residues long. The CDR3: CASTRGQGGKETQYF. Written as DNA, the CDR3 is TGTGCCAGTACCCGAGGACAGGGAGGAAAAGAGACCCAGTACTTC.

This sequence joins TRBV25-1 and TRBJ2-3; 7 bases are shared with TRBD2. Unmatched junction bases numbered 15, after V lost 8 bases and J lost 1 base. CDR1 is MGHDK, CDR2 SYGVNS, per germline. The CDR3 consists of 17 residues. CDR3 region: CASPRMGRESGTDTQYF. The CDR3 nucleotides are TGTGCCAGCCCTAGAATGGGGCGGGAGTCGGGCACAGATACGCAGTATTTT. The full variable domain, its missing parts supplied by reference TRBV25-1 and TRBJ2-3, is EADIYQTPRYLVIGTGKKITLECSQTMGHDKMYWYQQDPGMELHLIHYSYGVNSTEKGDLSSESTVSRIRTEHFPLTLESARPSHTSQYLCASPRMGRESGTDTQYFGPGTRLTVL.

The chain joins TRBV7-3 to TRBJ2-3; a weak D match, TRBD2 (5 bases). Looked up from germline, CDR1 is SGHTA and CDR2 is FQGTGA. With 0 bases removed from V and 4 bases from J, the gap between germline ends came to 5 bases. This CDR3 contains 13 residues. The CDR3 DNA follows: TGTGCCAGCAGCTTAACCGGGGCAGATACGCAGTATTTT. It codes for CASSLTGADTQYF.

The chain uses TRBV6-5 and TRBJ2-7, with 8 bases that match TRBD2. This CDR3 region has 14 residues. V was pared by 0 bases and J by 4 bases, with 2 bases of the junction left unmatched. Germline lookup yields CDR1 MNHEY and CDR2 SVGAGI. CDR3 loop: CASSYSIAGYEQYF. CDR3 nucleotide sequence: TGTGCCAGCAGTTACTCCATAGCGGGATACGAGCAGTACTTC.

This clone was counted a single time. V and J are TRBV18 and TRBJ2-7, with D perhaps matching TRBD2 (5 bases). Germline V CDR1 and CDR2: KGHSH, LQKENI. The germline V and J ends were trimmed by 4 bases and 6 bases, with 19 bases remaining between them. The CDR3 runs 15 residues. The CDR3 sequence: CASSLGPPGESEQYF. Here the CDR3 DNA reads TGTGCCAGCTCACTAGGCCCCCCCGGGGAGAGCGAGCAGTACTTC.

The V and J genes are TRBV9 and TRBJ2-1; 8 bases match TRBD2. This CDR3 spans 19 amino acids. J was trimmed by 1 base and V by 4 bases; bases with no gene match: 16. Germline assignment: CDR1 SGDLS and CDR2 YYNGEE. The DNA for the CDR3 is TGTGCCAGCAGCCTCATAGCGGGGACCCCTTATGGATCCTACAATGAGCAGTTCTTC. The encoded protein is CASSLIAGTPYGSYNEQFF.

The V and J genes are TRBV6-4 and TRBJ2-5; TRBD2 aligns across 7 bases. Trimming removed 5 bases from V and 5 bases from J; junction bases left unmatched: 20. Germline V CDR1 and CDR2: MRHNA, SNTAGT. This CDR3 spans 18 amino acids. The CDR3 here is CASSPYPLRGGSGETQYF. As DNA, the CDR3 is TGTGCCAGCAGTCCTTATCCCTTGCGTGGCGGGAGTGGTGAGACCCAGTACTTC.

The J gene is TRBJ1-2, the V gene TRBV27; D possibly corresponds to TRBD1 (6 bases). CDR1 and CDR2 (germline): MNHEY, SMNVEV (reference sequence). This CDR3 is 13 amino acids long. The V end was cut by 3 bases, the J end by 5 bases, with 10 bases between. Here the CDR3 DNA reads TGTGCCAGCAGTTTCCAACAGGGTTATGGCTACACCTTC. Its protein is CASSFQQGYGYTF.

The CDR3 DNA follows: TGTGCCAGCAGTCCCTTGGGCGGGGGGGGGAATGAGCAGTTCTTC. It specifies CASSPLGGGGNEQFF. This chain connects TRBV6-5 to TRBJ2-1, with 9 nucleotides matching TRBD2. This CDR3 has 15 amino acids. The junction had 9 bases not matched to a gene; V was cut back by 5 bases and J by 7 bases. Germline CDR1 MNHEY, CDR2 SVGAGI.